This T cell receptor (beta chain) was captured in a study of tumor and adjacent non-tumor tissue in lung cancer. Study context: The patients, roughly 9 men and roughly 5 women, were roughly 30 to 76 with stage I to III disease. Samples averaged roughly 4.4 million productive TCRbeta reads each. Overall study findings and caveats: Top 100 clones took a larger repertoire share in normal lung.

RNA was extracted from bulk tissue without any cell sorting. Chemotherapy-naive patients with new lung cancer underwent thoracic surgery in China, August–late 2014. TCRbeta libraries were built with three rounds of nested PCR, modified from ARM-PCR. TCRdb passed the multiplex PCR reads through MiXCR, listing each CDR3 protein once. Counted here are 70,000 to 90,000 distinct CDR3 sequences, approximately 79% occurring once; the ten biggest clones make up 13%. In this sample, this clonotype turned up once. The antigen remains unidentified. The junction departs from the called germline gene at one end, perhaps through a read error. The TCR originated in a woman in her forties or fifties with non-small cell lung cancer. Sequenced: lung tumor tissue.

CDR3 bases: TGCAGCATTCTGGGGGGTCTCACAGATAGGCAGTATTTT. It is translated as CSILGGLTDRQYF. The chain carries TRBV29-1 and TRBJ2-3; TRBD2 is a possible D gene (6 bases). The CDR3 extends over 13 amino acids. Germline CDR1 SQVTM, CDR2 ANQGSEA.